The sequence of this T cell receptor (beta chain) was determined in a study of lung T cells in sarcoidosis with Löfgren's syndrome. Study in general: Repertoire analyses centered on Löfgren's syndrome patients. Study findings and constraints: The most expanded V genes in Löfgren's patients were reportedly TRAV12-1 and TRBV2. Shared TRAV12-1 and TRBV2 CDR3 motifs were reported across several patients. Paired TRAV12-1/TRBV2 TCRs showed CDR3 homology and preferential pairing.

The CDR3 is made up of 14 amino acids. The germline V and J ends were trimmed by 2 bases and 2 bases, with 9 bases remaining between them. Germline V gene lookup returns CDR1 SGDLS and CDR2 YYNGEE. As concerns this clonotype: As yet, its antigen is unknown.

TCRdb fed the reads into MiXCR, producing one record per CDR3 protein. In the table there are 60,000 to 70,000 distinct CDR3 sequences, approximately 21% of which are singletons. Material for sequencing was CD4+ T cells from PBMCs. The receptor comes from a human donor with sarcoidosis (Löfgren's syndrome or another form), or a control subject (not recorded which). This sequence joins TRBV9 and TRBJ2-3, with D unresolved. The DNA of the CDR3 is TGTGCCAGCAGCGTGGAGAATCCCACAGATACGCAGTATTTT. It translates to CASSVENPTDTQYF.